This TCR beta chain emerged from a study of metastatic and nonmetastatic thyroid tumors. Study information: Peripheral blood and tumor or nodule samples from malignant and benign thyroid patients were compared.

Study-level results: Malignant thyroid tumors reportedly had TCR beta diversity that was significantly higher than in benign nodules, in blood and tumor.

The CDR3 is 13 amino acids. Trimming removed 5 bases at V and 6 bases at J, with 17 bases between. Germline CDR1 GTSNPN, CDR2 SVGIG (reference sequence). This clone has ten or more counts. Its antigen is not known. In the authors' methods: CDR3 was compared across clinicopathological groups, and the resulting differences were used to build a distant-metastasis classifier for papillary thyroid cancer. MiXCR reprocessed the PCR reads for TCRdb. Here the V and J calls rest on TCRdb's processing, not on the authors' analysis. The sample lists just under 60,000 clones, roughly 16% occurring once. Thyroid surgery was performed in patients who had received no treatment beforehand.

The receptor was isolated from a male donor with papillary thyroid cancer or a benign thyroid nodule (not recorded which). Some clones in this sample may be carry-over from other donors' samples. This sequence joins TRBV30 and TRBJ2-7; possibly TRBD1 for D (5 bases). Sequenced sample: blood. The CDR3: CAWAVQGMGEQYF. CDR3 coding DNA: TGTGCCTGGGCCGTCCAGGGAATGGGCGAGCAGTACTTC.